This T cell receptor beta chain was sequenced in a study of post-analysis software for immune sequencing data (dated by TCRdb to the mid-2010s). As for the study more broadly: Disease courses on record covered relapsing-remitting, secondary progressive and progressive-relapsing multiple sclerosis, though some patients had no subtype annotation. A subset of samples was prepared in parallel using single-end sample barcoding, then pooled and co-amplified after Illumina adapter ligation. Patient repertoires were compared against 11 previously published healthy control repertoires from donors aged about 6 to 26 years.

To demonstrate the VDJtools post-analysis software, the study profiled TCR beta repertoires from the peripheral blood of approximately twelve young patients with multiple sclerosis. The multiple sclerosis patients were children and adolescents ranging in age from roughly 6 to 16 years. Libraries were made using PCR. Sequencing used an Illumina HiSeq 2500. To reduce PCR and sequencing biases, unique molecular identifiers were built into the TCR beta cDNA libraries. Every 1 to 10 million input T cells yielded approximately 500,000 cDNA molecules, meaning each molecule approximated one T cell. The same protocol used for the earlier healthy control dataset was applied to prepare and sequence the patient libraries. Within a given batch, samples were prepared together, multiplexed and sequenced on the same HiSeq lane. On the authors' methods: Raw barcoded reads were processed with MIGEC, discarding single-read molecular identifier groups before consensus assembly and CDR3 extraction. VDJtools was used for post-analysis of the clonotype tables, and diversity was normalized by down-sampling every dataset to the size of the smallest sample. To correct batch-related cross-sample contamination, repertoire overlap clustering matched CDR3 amino acid sequences but not nucleotide sequences. The public reads were reprocessed in TCRdb via fastp at Q25 and MiXCR, keeping in-frame beta chains. When rows share a CDR3 protein, they turn into one entry using the most common DNA and genes. Clone size and V and J calls follow TCRdb, not the original study. The sample includes about 770,000 distinct CDR3 sequences, with approximately 44% observed a single time. The top ten constitute roughly 4.4% of the sample.

Overall study outcomes, separate from this receptor: Multiple sclerosis patients had significantly lower normalized Chao1 diversity than controls, a result that suggests substantial peripheral T-cell clonal expansion. When samples were clustered directly using the F measure, samples prepared in the same batch co-clustered strongly, which prompted a batch-effect correction. Patients showed significantly higher frequencies than controls for several TRBV segments, among them TRBV5-6, TRBV5-1 and TRBV20-1. The multiple sclerosis patient group was slightly younger than the control group.

This clonotype was recorded only once. The target of this receptor is not known. No much larger clone exists at a distance of one base, and base qualities are not known. From cysteine to phenylalanine, the CDR3 is 15 amino acids long. Only CDR3 DNA is held: 45 bases, read in frame from base 1. The junction shows trimming of 6 bases on V and 5 bases on J, and the gene matches do not reach 10 bases of it. CDR1 and CDR2 are drawn from the germline V gene: SQVTM, ANQGSEA. The sample comprised blood. The rearrangement joined TRBV29-1 to TRBJ2-1; TRBD1 lines up with 10 middle nucleotides. The source is a girl aged 5 to 17 with multiple sclerosis. DNA sequence: TGCAGCGTGGATTCCGGGACAGGGGTGGACAATGAGCAGTTCTTC. The translation is CSVDSGTGVDNEQFF.